Listed below are T cell receptor beta chains from one sample, sequenced in a study of blood T cell repertoires in COVID-19. The assay was immunoSEQ multiplex PCR, and TCRdb's table has in-frame clones only and misses some. The data show roughly 150,000 clones, about 87% seen once. Input material: peripheral blood. Receptor source: a human donor in a cohort sampled during active COVID-19. Each CDR3 is given with its conserved first and last residue. A D gene is named only where the DNA matches it firmly. Clone size is stated in some rows and not others, as once, few, many or a class when expanded.

v_gene,j_gene,d_gene,abundance,CDR3nt,CDR3aa
TRBV28,TRBJ2-7,TRBD1,.,TGTGCCAGCAGTTTTGGGACAGGGGATCACGAGCAGTACTTC,CASSFGTGDHEQYF
TRBV4-2,TRBJ2-3,TRBD2,.,TGTGCCAGCAGCCAAGATCGGACTAGCGGGATTGATACGCAGTATTTT,CASSQDRTSGIDTQYF
TRBV6-6,TRBJ1-3,TRBD1,.,TGTGCCAGCAGTTACTCGGGGACAGTCAACACCATATATTTT,CASSYSGTVNTIYF
TRBV29-1,TRBJ1-1,TRBD1,.,TGCAGCGTGGGGGGACAGGGGGAAGCTTTCTTT,CSVGGQGEAFF
TRBV25-1,TRBJ2-7,.,once,TGTGCCAGCAGTTTCGGTAGGCGGGGTTCCTACGAGCAGTACTTC,CASSFGRRGSYEQYF
TRBV28,TRBJ2-1,TRBD1,.,TGTGCCAGCAGAAATCAGGGGGCGGTGTTCTTC,CASRNQGAVFF
TRBV27,TRBJ2-1,TRBD1,.,TGTGCCAGCAGTTTAATGGGGTTAGGACAGGGGAGCAATGAGCAGTTCTTC,CASSLMGLGQGSNEQFF
TRBV18,TRBJ2-3,.,.,TGTGCCAGCTCCCTAGGACAGAACACAGATACGCAGTATTTT,CASSLGQNTDTQYF
TRBV10-2,TRBJ2-7,TRBD1,.,TGCGCCAGCAGCCATTCCGGGACAGGGACCGAGCAGTACTTC,CASSHSGTGTEQYF
TRBV20-1,TRBJ2-7,.,.,TGCAGTGCTAGTGGACCTAGCGCCGTCTACGAGCAGTACTTC,CSASGPSAVYEQYF
TRBV7-8,TRBJ2-7,.,.,TGTGCCAGCAGCGAACAGGGTATTATGCCTATTGGGCAGTACTTC,CASSEQGIMPIGQYF
TRBV27,TRBJ2-1,TRBD2,.,TGTGCCAGCAGTTTGCAGGGACTAGCGGCTACCTACAATGAGCAGTTCTTC,CASSLQGLAATYNEQFF
TRBV28,TRBJ2-7,TRBD1,.,TGTGCCAGCAGTTTCGGCAGGGGGTCCTACGAGCAGTACTTC,CASSFGRGSYEQYF
TRBV9,TRBJ2-2,.,many,TGTGCCAGCAGCGAGGCAGGCACCGGGGAGCTGTTTTTT,CASSEAGTGELFF
TRBV2,TRBJ2-1,.,.,TGTGCCAGCAGTGAAGCGCTTCATGGAGACTCCATGTACAATGAGCAGTTCTTC,CASSEALHGDSMYNEQFF
TRBV3-1/TRBV3-2,TRBJ2-5,.,.,TGTGCCAGCAGCCAAGATTGGTCAGGGAAAGAGACCCAGTACTTC,CASSQDWSGKETQYF
TRBV15,TRBJ1-1,TRBD1,.,TGTGCCACCAGCAGAGACCCGGACAGGGCCACTGAAGCTTTCTTT,CATSRDPDRATEAFF
TRBV9,TRBJ1-2,TRBD1,.,TGTGCCAGCACACTAACCGGGACAGGGGGCGGCTATGGCTACACCTTC,CASTLTGTGGGYGYTF
TRBV19,TRBJ2-1,TRBD2,many,TGTGCCAGTAGTATTGATAGCGGGGGGGCCAATGAGCAGTTCTTC,CASSIDSGGANEQFF
TRBV5-1,TRBJ2-1,TRBD2,.,TGCGCCAGCAGCTTGGTAGGAGCTAGCGGGGGGCCCTCTGAGCAGTTCTTC,CASSLVGASGGPSEQFF
TRBV5-1,TRBJ2-1,.,.,TGCGCCAGCAGCCCAGGACTATCCAACAATGAGCAGTTCTTC,CASSPGLSNNEQFF
TRBV5-1,TRBJ1-2,.,.,TGCGCCAGCAGCTTGGGGTCCGCGACAGACTTTAACTATGGCTACACCTTC,CASSLGSATDFNYGYTF
TRBV10-1,TRBJ2-3,TRBD2,.,TGCGCCAGCAGTGATGGTAGCGGGGTTGGAGATACGCAGTATTTT,CASSDGSGVGDTQYF
TRBV4-2,TRBJ2-7,.,.,TGTGCCAGCAGCCAAGGGGACCAGGGACACTACGAGCAGTACTTC,CASSQGDQGHYEQYF
TRBV7-9,TRBJ2-1,.,.,TGTGCCAGCAGCTTAGGGGGGGGCCCCCGCAATGAGCAGTTCTTC,CASSLGGGPRNEQFF
TRBV5-4,TRBJ1-1,.,.,TGTGCCAGCAGCTCCGACCGTGGAGACACTGAAGCTTTCTTT,CASSSDRGDTEAFF
TRBV5-6,TRBJ2-3,TRBD2,.,TGTGCCAGCAGCTTGGGGACTAGCGCCACAGATACGCAGTATTTT,CASSLGTSATDTQYF
TRBV4-1,TRBJ2-1,.,.,TGCGCCAGCAGCCAAGGCGGGAATGAGCAGTTCTTC,CASSQGGNEQFF
TRBV28,TRBJ2-1,TRBD1,.,TGTGCCAGCAGTTCTGCGGGACAGGGGAACAATGAGCAGTTCTTC,CASSSAGQGNNEQFF
TRBV28,TRBJ2-7,.,.,TGTGCCAGCAGTTTCAGTTTGGCAGGACTCTCCTACGAGCAGTACTTC,CASSFSLAGLSYEQYF
TRBV7-9,TRBJ2-5,.,.,TGTGCCAGCAGCAACACAGGGAAAGAGACCCAGTACTTC,CASSNTGKETQYF
TRBV28,TRBJ2-6,.,once,TGTGCCAGCAGTCTGGGGGGAGAGCCGTCTCTGACTTTC,CASSLGGEPSLTF
TRBV18,TRBJ2-5,TRBD2,.,TGTGCCAGCTCACGAGTTGTAGCGGGAAACCAAGAGACCCAGTACTTC,CASSRVVAGNQETQYF